This T cell receptor beta chain was obtained from a study of blood T cells in healthy people across ages. For the study at large: When template switching was applied, about one barcoded beta molecule was captured per two T cells.

Germline lookup yields CDR1 DFQATT and CDR2 SNEGSKA (reference sequence). CDR3 length: 15 amino acids. Trimming left V 4 bases short and J 4 bases short, with 19 bases between. Primed by a sample-barcoded 5' primer and a J-beta primer mix, a second PCR proceeded for 7 to 11 cycles. TCRdb processed the 5' RACE reads anew with MiXCR; each CDR3 protein has one entry. The data hold 600,000 to 1,000,000 distinct CDR3 sequences, with 55% to 70% observed a single time. The total RNA that was extracted per sample amounted to at least 5.5 micrograms. The sample taken for sequencing was blood. The clonotype originates from a man aged 30 to 39 in good health. The V and J genes are TRBV20-1 and TRBJ2-5; D might be TRBD1 or TRBD2, each matching 5 bases. The CDR3 sequence is CSATLRAPRGETQYF. CDR3 nucleotides: TGCAGTGCTACCCTGAGGGCCCCAAGGGGAGAGACCCAGTACTTC.